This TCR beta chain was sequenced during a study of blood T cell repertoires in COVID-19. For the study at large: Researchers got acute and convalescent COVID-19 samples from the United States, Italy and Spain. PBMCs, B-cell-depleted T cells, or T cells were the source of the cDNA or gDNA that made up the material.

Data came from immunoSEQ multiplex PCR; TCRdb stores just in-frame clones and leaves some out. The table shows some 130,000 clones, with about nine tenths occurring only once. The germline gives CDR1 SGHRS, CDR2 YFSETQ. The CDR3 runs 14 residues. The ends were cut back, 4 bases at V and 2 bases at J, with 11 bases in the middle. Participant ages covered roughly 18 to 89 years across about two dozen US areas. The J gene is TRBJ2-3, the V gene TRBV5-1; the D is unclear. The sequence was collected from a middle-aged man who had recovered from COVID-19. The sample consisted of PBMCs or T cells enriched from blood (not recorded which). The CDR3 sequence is CASSPSAHTDTQYF. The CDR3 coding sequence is TGCGCCAGCAGCCCGAGCGCTCACACAGATACGCAGTATTTT.